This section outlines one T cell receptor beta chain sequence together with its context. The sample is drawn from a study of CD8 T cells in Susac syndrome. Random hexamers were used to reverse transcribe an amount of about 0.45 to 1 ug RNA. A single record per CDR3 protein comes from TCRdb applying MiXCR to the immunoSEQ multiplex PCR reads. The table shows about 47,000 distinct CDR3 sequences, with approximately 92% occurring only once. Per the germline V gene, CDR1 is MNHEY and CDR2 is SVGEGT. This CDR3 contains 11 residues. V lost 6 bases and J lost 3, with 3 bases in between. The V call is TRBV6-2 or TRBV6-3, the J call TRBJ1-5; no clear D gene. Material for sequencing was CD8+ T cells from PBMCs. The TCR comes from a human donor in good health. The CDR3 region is CASRDNQPQHF. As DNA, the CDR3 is TGTGCCAGCAGGGACAATCAGCCCCAGCATTTT.